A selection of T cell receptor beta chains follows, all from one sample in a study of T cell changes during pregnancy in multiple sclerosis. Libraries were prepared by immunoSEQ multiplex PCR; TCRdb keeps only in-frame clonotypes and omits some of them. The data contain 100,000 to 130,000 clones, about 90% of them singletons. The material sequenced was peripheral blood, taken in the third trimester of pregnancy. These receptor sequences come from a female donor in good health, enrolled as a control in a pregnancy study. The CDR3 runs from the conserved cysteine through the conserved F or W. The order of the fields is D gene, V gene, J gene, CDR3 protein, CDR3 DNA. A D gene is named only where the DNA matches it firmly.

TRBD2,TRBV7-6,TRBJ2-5,CASSLVAGGPQETQYF,TGTGCCAGCAGCCTAGTGGCGGGGGGACCCCAAGAGACCCAGTACTTC
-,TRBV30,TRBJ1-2,CAWSEGVGYGYTF,TGTGCCTGGAGTGAAGGGGTAGGCTATGGCTACACCTTC
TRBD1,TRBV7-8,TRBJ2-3,CASSLAWAGTETTDTQYF,TGTGCCAGCAGCTTAGCTTGGGCCGGGACAGAGACCACAGATACGCAGTATTTT
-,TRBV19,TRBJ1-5,CASSSTSASAQPQHF,TGTGCCAGTAGTTCGACTTCAGCGTCGGCTCAGCCCCAGCATTTT
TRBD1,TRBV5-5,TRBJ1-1,CASSIGDRERIEAFF,TGTGCCAGCAGCATTGGGGACAGGGAGAGAATAGAAGCTTTCTTT
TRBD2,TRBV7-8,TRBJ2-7,CASRRTSGDEQYF,TGTGCCAGCAGAAGAACTAGCGGGGACGAGCAGTACTTC
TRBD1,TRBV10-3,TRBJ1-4,CAIGQGTATNEKLFF,TGTGCCATAGGACAGGGGACAGCAACTAATGAAAAACTGTTTTTT
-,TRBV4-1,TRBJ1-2,CASSQEAGYGYTF,TGCGCCAGCAGCCAAGAAGCAGGTTATGGCTACACCTTC
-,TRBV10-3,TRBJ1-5,CAISESAANQPQHF,TGTGCCATCAGTGAGTCGGCGGCCAATCAGCCCCAGCATTTT
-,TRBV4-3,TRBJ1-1,CASSQDLTNTEAFF,TGCGCCAGCAGCCAAGATCTAACGAACACTGAAGCTTTCTTT
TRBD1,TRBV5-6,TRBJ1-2,CASDRTGYGYTF,TGTGCCAGCGACCGGACAGGGTATGGCTACACCTTC
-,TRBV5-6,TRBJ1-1,CASSLLREEFPEAFF,TGTGCCAGCAGCCTTCTTCGGGAGGAGTTCCCTGAAGCTTTCTTT
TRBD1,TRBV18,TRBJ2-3,CASSPRRGQGADTQYF,TGTGCCAGCTCACCGCGTAGGGGACAGGGGGCAGATACGCAGTATTTT
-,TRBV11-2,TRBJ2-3,CASSLGRGTDTQYF,TGTGCCAGCAGCTTAGGGCGGGGCACAGATACGCAGTATTTT
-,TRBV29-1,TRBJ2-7,CSVGVTGPYEQYF,TGCAGCGTTGGGGTGACAGGACCCTACGAGCAGTACTTC
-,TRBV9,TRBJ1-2,CASSAATAQVGGYTF,TGTGCCAGCAGCGCCGCCACGGCTCAGGTTGGTGGCTACACCTTC
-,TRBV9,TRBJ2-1,CASSGRGANNEQFF,TGTGCCAGCAGCGGCAGGGGAGCAAACAATGAGCAGTTCTTC